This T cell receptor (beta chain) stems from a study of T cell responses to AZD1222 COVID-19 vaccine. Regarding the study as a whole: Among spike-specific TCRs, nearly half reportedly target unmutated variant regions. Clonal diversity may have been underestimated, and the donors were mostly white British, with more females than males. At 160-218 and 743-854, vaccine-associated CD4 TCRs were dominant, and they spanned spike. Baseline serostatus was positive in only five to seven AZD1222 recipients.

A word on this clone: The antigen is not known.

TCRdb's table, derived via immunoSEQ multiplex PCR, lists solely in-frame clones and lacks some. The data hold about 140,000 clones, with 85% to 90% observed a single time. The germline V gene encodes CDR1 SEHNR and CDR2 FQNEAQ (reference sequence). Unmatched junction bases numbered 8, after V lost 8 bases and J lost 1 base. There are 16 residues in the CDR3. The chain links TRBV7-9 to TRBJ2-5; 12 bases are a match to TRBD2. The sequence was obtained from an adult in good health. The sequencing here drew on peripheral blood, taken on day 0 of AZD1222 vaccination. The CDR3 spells CASSGLAGRIQETQYF. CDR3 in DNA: TGTGCCAGCTCGGGACTAGCGGGTAGGATCCAAGAGACCCAGTACTTC.